The source of this T cell receptor (beta chain) is a study of T cells after posttransplantation cyclophosphamide. Profiling relied on immunoSEQ multiplex PCR, and the TCRdb table lists in-frame clones only, not all of them. This repertoire shows 10,000 or so clones, approximately 81% found once; its top ten account for roughly 3.7%. Points from the study as a whole: Tissue-infiltrating T cells from skin or gut overlapped little with blood T cells. Donor-recipient repertoire similarity was low at 1-2 months, rising over year one.

Methotrexate plus calcineurin inhibitor accompanied controls' myeloablative marrow transplants; sampling was 1 year later. This clone was found once. As yet, its antigen is unknown. Trimming removed 6 bases at V and 6 bases at J, with 20 bases between. Germline CDR1 SEHNR, CDR2 FQNEAQ (reference sequence). The CDR3 loop spans 15 amino acids. The clonotype comes from a male patient in his thirties who received an allogeneic stem cell transplant from an unrelated donor, was CMV-positive, and had acute GVHD only. Part of the T cell pool may stem from the graft donor. This sequence joins TRBV7-9 and TRBJ1-2; possible D gene TRBD1, 6 bases. The sample here was PBMCs, taken around 350 days after allogeneic stem cell transplant with calcineurin inhibitor and methotrexate. The CDR3 sequence: CASRVDTGLSNGYTF. The CDR3 region has the DNA TGTGCCAGCAGAGTCGACACAGGGTTATCGAATGGCTACACCTTC.